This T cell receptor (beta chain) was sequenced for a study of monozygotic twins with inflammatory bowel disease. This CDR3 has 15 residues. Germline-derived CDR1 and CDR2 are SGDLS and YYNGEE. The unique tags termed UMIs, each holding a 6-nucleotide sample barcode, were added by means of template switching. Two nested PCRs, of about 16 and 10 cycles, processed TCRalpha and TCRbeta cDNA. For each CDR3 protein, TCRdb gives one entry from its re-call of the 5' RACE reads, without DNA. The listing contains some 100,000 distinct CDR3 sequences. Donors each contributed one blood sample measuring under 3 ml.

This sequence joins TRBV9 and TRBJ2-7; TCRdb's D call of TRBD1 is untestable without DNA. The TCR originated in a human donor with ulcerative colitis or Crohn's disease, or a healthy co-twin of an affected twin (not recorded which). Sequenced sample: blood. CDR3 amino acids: CASSVRADLPGEQYF.